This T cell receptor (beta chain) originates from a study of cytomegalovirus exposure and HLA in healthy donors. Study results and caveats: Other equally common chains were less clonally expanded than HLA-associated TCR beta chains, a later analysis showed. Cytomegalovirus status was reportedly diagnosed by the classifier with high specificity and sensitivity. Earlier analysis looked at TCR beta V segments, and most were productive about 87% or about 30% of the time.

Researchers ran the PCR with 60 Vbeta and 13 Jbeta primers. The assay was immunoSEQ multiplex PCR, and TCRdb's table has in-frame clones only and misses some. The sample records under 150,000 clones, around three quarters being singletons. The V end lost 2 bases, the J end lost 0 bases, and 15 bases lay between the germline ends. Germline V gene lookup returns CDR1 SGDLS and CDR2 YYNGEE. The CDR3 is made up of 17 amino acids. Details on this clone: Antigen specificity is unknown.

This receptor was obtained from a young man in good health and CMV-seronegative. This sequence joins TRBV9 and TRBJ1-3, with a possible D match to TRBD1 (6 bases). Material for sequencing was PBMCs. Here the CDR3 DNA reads TGTGCCAGCAGCGTCGTAGGCAGGGGAACCTCTGGAAACACCATATATTTT. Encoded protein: CASSVVGRGTSGNTIYF.